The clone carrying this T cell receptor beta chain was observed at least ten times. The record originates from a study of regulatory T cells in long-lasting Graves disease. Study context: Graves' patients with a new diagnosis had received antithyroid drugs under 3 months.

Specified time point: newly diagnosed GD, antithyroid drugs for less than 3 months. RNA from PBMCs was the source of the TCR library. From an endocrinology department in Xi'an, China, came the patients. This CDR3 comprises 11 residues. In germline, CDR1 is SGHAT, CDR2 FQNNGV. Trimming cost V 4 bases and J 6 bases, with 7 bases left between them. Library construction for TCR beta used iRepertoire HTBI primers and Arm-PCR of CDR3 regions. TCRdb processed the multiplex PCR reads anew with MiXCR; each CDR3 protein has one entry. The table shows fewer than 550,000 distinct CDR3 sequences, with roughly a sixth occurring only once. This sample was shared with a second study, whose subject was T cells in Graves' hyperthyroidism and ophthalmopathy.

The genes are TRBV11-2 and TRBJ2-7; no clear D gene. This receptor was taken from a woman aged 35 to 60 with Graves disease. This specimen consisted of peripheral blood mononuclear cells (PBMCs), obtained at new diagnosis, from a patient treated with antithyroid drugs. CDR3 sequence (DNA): TGTGCCAGCAGCTCCTCCCTCGAGCAGTACTTC. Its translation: CASSSSLEQYF.